The source of this T cell receptor (beta chain) is a study of T cells in Graves' hyperthyroidism and ophthalmopathy. The investigators amplified TCR beta CDR3 regions from RNA transcripts. TCR CDR3 regions were first amplified by RT-PCR with HTBI primers. TCRdb independently ran MiXCR on the multiplex PCR reads; one entry per CDR3 protein. This table holds roughly 500,000 distinct CDR3 sequences, around a fifth found once. This clonotype was detected many times. This CDR3 has 16 residues. V lost 8 bases to trimming and J lost 9 bases; unmatched junction nucleotides: 18. This chain joins TRBV12-3 or TRBV12-4 and TRBJ2-1; 8 nucleotides agree with TRBD2. The sample comprised blood. This sequence was found in a woman aged 70 to 79 with Graves' ophthalmopathy. The CDR3 region is CASGRVFPGLDSEQFF. The CDR3 DNA reads as TGTGCCAGCGGTAGGGTGTTTCCGGGACTAGACAGTGAGCAGTTCTTC.